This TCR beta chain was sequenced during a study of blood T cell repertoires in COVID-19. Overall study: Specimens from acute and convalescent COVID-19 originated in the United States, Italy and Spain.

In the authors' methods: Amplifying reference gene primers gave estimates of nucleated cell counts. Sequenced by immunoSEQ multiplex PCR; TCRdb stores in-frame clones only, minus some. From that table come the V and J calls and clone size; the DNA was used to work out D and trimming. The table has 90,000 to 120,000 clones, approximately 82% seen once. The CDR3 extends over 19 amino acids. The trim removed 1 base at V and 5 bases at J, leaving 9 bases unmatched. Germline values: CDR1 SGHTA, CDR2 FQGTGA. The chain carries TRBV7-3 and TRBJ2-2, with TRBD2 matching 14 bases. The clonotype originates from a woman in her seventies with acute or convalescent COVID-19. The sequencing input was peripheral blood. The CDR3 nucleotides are TGTGCCAGCAGCTTAATTATCGGACTAGCGGGAGGACGAACCGGGGAGCTGTTTTTT. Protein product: CASSLIIGLAGGRTGELFF.